Listed below are T cell receptor beta chains from one sample, sequenced in a study of blood T cell repertoires in COVID-19. Measured with immunoSEQ multiplex PCR; TCRdb has only the in-frame clones, and not every one. The data contain under 300,000 clones, roughly 88% of them singletons. The sample was peripheral blood. The receptors originated from a woman aged 40 to 50 who had recovered from COVID-19. Both conserved end residues are trimmed from each CDR3. Each record gives: V gene, J gene, CDR3 protein.

V: TRBV28
J: TRBJ1-5
CDR3: AFGQGGNQPQH

V: TRBV28
J: TRBJ2-7
CDR3: ASSLIAGGPKY

V: TRBV24-1
J: TRBJ2-3
CDR3: ATSDLGGAQY

V: TRBV11-3
J: TRBJ2-2
CDR3: ASSLVVTPHTTGELF

V: TRBV9
J: TRBJ1-4
CDR3: ASSTTGTDNEKLF

V: TRBV4-2
J: TRBJ1-5
CDR3: ASSQDFTDSNQPQH

V: TRBV10-3
J: TRBJ2-7
CDR3: AISDQTSGRYEQY

V: TRBV4-2
J: TRBJ2-3
CDR3: ASSSGTSERTDTQY

V: TRBV7-9
J: TRBJ2-5
CDR3: ASSSSQTSGALNFETQY

V: TRBV10-3
J: TRBJ1-2
CDR3: AISGTANYGYT

V: TRBV27
J: TRBJ2-1
CDR3: ASSRGGPDNEQF

V: TRBV5-6
J: TRBJ1-6
CDR3: ASSFGGQGRSPLH

V: TRBV28
J: TRBJ2-7
CDR3: ASRDTRSYEQY

V: TRBV15
J: TRBJ2-6
CDR3: ATSRDFWTGVSGANVLT

V: TRBV2
J: TRBJ1-5
CDR3: ASRLDRFSNQPQH

V: TRBV28
J: TRBJ1-5
CDR3: ASSPLIGVRAPSSNQPQH

V: TRBV7-9
J: TRBJ1-3
CDR3: ASSPWDRVTGNTIY

V: TRBV28
J: TRBJ2-7
CDR3: ASTDQTGKTYEQY

V: TRBV9
J: TRBJ2-1
CDR3: ASSVMGLAGGHEQF

V: TRBV6-6
J: TRBJ2-7
CDR3: ASSYFSNNPYEQY

V: TRBV4-1
J: TRBJ2-1
CDR3: ASSLEAAAGRTAEQF

V: TRBV11-2
J: TRBJ2-5
CDR3: ASSWSLGETQY

V: TRBV19
J: TRBJ1-5
CDR3: ASKWRNSNQPQH

V: TRBV6-2/TRBV6-3
J: TRBJ2-1
CDR3: ASSWAGGPFSEQF

V: TRBV7-2
J: TRBJ2-7
CDR3: ASSLVTAGDEQY

V: TRBV5-1
J: TRBJ2-1
CDR3: ASSTGGYEQF

V: TRBV28
J: TRBJ2-3
CDR3: ASSDTFHEY

V: TRBV5-6
J: TRBJ2-2
CDR3: ASSLDRGGAGELF